This entry lists 19 T cell receptor beta chains sequenced from one sample in a study of CD8+CD57+ T cells in acquired aplastic anemia. Researchers used genomic DNA as the template to profile TCR beta VDJ and CDR3. In TCRdb, the reads were re-called with MiXCR into one record per CDR3 protein. Of approximately 95,000 distinct CDR3 sequences in the sample, 65% to 70% are singletons; the top ten hold 65%. The sequenced patients had an expansion of CD8+CD57+ cells seen by flow cytometry. Sequenced input: sorted CD4+, CD8+, or CD8+CD57+ T cells (not recorded which) from PBMCs. These receptors originate from a human donor with aplastic anemia.

This rearrangement joins TRBV29-1 to TRBJ1-1; 8 positions agree with TRBD1. Germline CDR1 reads SQVTM; CDR2 reads ANQGSEA. The trim removed 6 bases at V and 4 bases at J, leaving 7 bases unmatched. CDR3 length: 13 amino acids. The CDR3 DNA reads TGCAGCGTGGACAGGGCGAGTGGCACTGAAGCTTTCTTT. Translated: CSVDRASGTEAFF.

The V and J genes are TRBV15 and TRBJ2-1; D uncertain. Germline loops: CDR1 LNHNV, CDR2 YYDKDF (reference sequence). V was shortened by 0 bases and J by 8 bases, with 14 bases between the two germline ends. The CDR3 length is 15 residues. CDR3 amino acids: CATSREGLPVDEQFF. The CDR3 nucleotides are TGTGCCACCAGCAGAGAAGGGTTGCCGGTCGATGAGCAGTTCTTC.

The J gene is TRBJ2-1, the V gene TRBV19; the match to TRBD2 covers 14 bases. After removal of 6 bases from V and 8 bases from J, the junction contained 6 bases not matched to a gene. The CDR3 runs to 15 residues. Germline CDR1 LNHDA, CDR2 SQIVND (reference sequence). This CDR3 is CASRPTSGRADEQFF. The CDR3 DNA sequence: TGTGCCAGTAGACCGACTAGCGGGAGGGCCGATGAGCAGTTCTTC.

A few counts support this clonotype. The gene calls are TRBV2 and TRBJ2-1; TRBD1 matches 7 bases. Germline V lookup: CDR1 SNHLY, CDR2 FYNNEI. This CDR3 spans 15 amino acids. The junction had 5 bases not matched to a gene; V was cut back by 2 bases and J by 4 bases. DNA of the CDR3: TGTGCCAGCAGTGAACAGGGGACAGCTTACAATGAGCAGTTCTTC. Its protein product is CASSEQGTAYNEQFF. Variable domain in full (rest from reference TRBV2 and TRBJ2-1): EPEVTQTPSHQVTQMGQEVILRCVPISNHLYFYWYRQILGQKVEFLVSFYNNEISEKSEIFDDQFSVERPDGSNFTLKIRSTKLEDSAMYFCASSEQGTAYNEQFFGPGTRLTVL.

The chain has TRBV20-1 and TRBJ2-3; TRBD2 matches at 15 bases. V lost 5 bases to trimming and J lost 1 base; unmatched junction nucleotides: 4. The CDR3 extends over 16 amino acids. CDR1 DFQATT and CDR2 SNEGSKA come from the germline V gene (reference sequence). The CDR3 reads CSAGGLAGGGTDTQYF. As DNA, the CDR3 is TGCAGTGCTGGGGGACTAGCGGGAGGAGGCACAGATACGCAGTATTTT.

The genes are TRBV2 and TRBJ2-1; 7 bases fit TRBD2. Germline V gene data show CDR1 as SNHLY and CDR2 as FYNNEI. The CDR3 sequence is 14 residues long. V lost 10 bases to trimming and J lost 0 bases; unmatched junction nucleotides: 6. Written as DNA, the CDR3 is TGTGCCACCCTTCTAGCGGTCTCCTACAATGAGCAGTTCTTC. Its translation: CATLLAVSYNEQFF.

This chain connects TRBV29-1 to TRBJ2-7; 9 bases fit TRBD1. This CDR3 has 15 amino acids. The germline CDR1 and CDR2 sequences are SQVTM and ANQGSEA. The ends lost 6 bases at V and 6 bases at J; junction bases unmatched: 15. The CDR3 region has the DNA TGCAGCGTCGACCCGGGACAGGGAGCCGCTAGCGAGCAGTACTTC. Translated: CSVDPGQGAASEQYF.

This chain joins TRBV2 and TRBJ1-4; TRBD1 is a possible D gene (6 bases). The CDR3 extends over 17 amino acids. Trimming shortened V by 2 bases and J by 7 bases, and 20 bases separated the two germline ends. The V gene's germline CDR1 is SNHLY and CDR2 FYNNEI. The CDR3 protein is CASSEPLLRGGSEKLFF. The CDR3 DNA sequence: TGTGCCAGCAGTGAACCCCTATTAAGGGGGGGTAGTGAAAAACTGTTTTTT.

Regarding this clonotype: One junction end does not reproduce the germline sequence, and a read error may be involved. The chain has TRBV10-3 and TRBJ2-2; 8 bases are a match to TRBD1. The CDR3 is made up of 16 amino acids. CDR1 and CDR2 (germline): ENHRY, SYGVKD. CDR3 sequence reads: CAISELPGQDTGELFF. For the CDR3, the DNA is TGTGCCATCAGTGAACTTCCGGGACAGGACACTGGGGAGCTGTTTTTT.

The V call is TRBV2, the J call TRBJ2-3, with TRBD2 matching 10 bases. V shed 1 base, J shed 2 bases, and the junction held 12 bases outside the gene matches. The CDR3 consists of 19 residues. CDR1 is SNHLY, CDR2 FYNNEI, per germline. The CDR3 DNA is TGTGCCAGCAGTGAAGAAGCCTTTGTGACTAGCGGGTTCACAGATACGCAGTATTTT. Translated, it gives CASSEEAFVTSGFTDTQYF.

V is TRBV7-9 and J is TRBJ2-3; 7 nucleotides agree with TRBD1. This CDR3 is built from 14 residues. The V gene's germline CDR1 is SEHNR and CDR2 FQNEAQ (reference sequence). V was clipped by 5 bases and J by 4 bases; unmatched bases: 6. The CDR3 here is CASSRTGDPDTQYF. The DNA for the CDR3 is TGTGCCAGCAGCCGGACAGGAGACCCAGATACGCAGTATTTT.

The chain has TRBV29-1 and TRBJ2-7; D remains unclear. V was clipped by 1 base and J by 4 bases, with 11 bases between them. The CDR3 is 13 residues long. Germline CDR1 SQVTM, CDR2 ANQGSEA. CDR3 sequence: CSVEVSRGYEQYF. The CDR3 DNA follows: TGCAGCGTTGAAGTCTCCCGAGGTTACGAGCAGTACTTC.

The V and J genes are TRBV19 and TRBJ1-6; D is unclear. CDR1 is LNHDA and CDR2 is SQIVND in the germline V gene (reference sequence). Trimming stripped 3 bases from V and 8 bases from J, with 8 bases between. CDR3 length: 13 amino acids. CDR3 in DNA: TGTGCCAGTAGTATTAACAAGGATTCACCCCTCCACTTT. Its translation: CASSINKDSPLHF.

The chain combines TRBV2 with TRBJ2-7; D might be TRBD1 or TRBD2, each matching 5 bases. Trimming removed 6 bases at V and 4 bases at J, with 19 bases between. The CDR3 extends over 15 amino acids. Per the germline V gene, CDR1 is SNHLY and CDR2 is FYNNEI. Here the CDR3 DNA reads TGTGCCAGCAGCCAGCGAGGGACGTCTTGGTACGAGCAGTACTTC. Translating gives CASSQRGTSWYEQYF. The full variable domain, its missing parts supplied by reference TRBV2 and TRBJ2-7, is EPEVTQTPSHQVTQMGQEVILRCVPISNHLYFYWYRQILGQKVEFLVSFYNNEISEKSEIFDDQFSVERPDGSNFTLKIRSTKLEDSAMYFCASSQRGTSWYEQYFGPGTRLTVT.

This rearrangement joins TRBV20-1 to TRBJ1-1; D is possibly TRBD1 (5 bases). This CDR3 spans 13 amino acids. Per germline, CDR1 DFQATT and CDR2 SNEGSKA (reference sequence). V was shortened by 6 bases and J by 2 bases, with 13 bases between the two germline ends. CDR3 DNA: TGCAGTGCGATCCGGGACCTCAACACTGAAGCTTTCTTT. Translating gives CSAIRDLNTEAFF.

The CDR3 bases are TGTGCCATCAGTGAAGCACAGGGGTCAGCCTACAATGAGCAGTTCTTC. Encoded protein: CAISEAQGSAYNEQFF. The chain joins TRBV10-3 to TRBJ2-1; 7 nucleotides line up with TRBD1. This CDR3 has 16 residues. Germline V gene data show CDR1 as ENHRY and CDR2 as SYGVKD. V shed 3 bases, J shed 2 bases, and the junction held 7 bases outside the gene matches.

The rearrangement joins TRBV19 to TRBJ1-3; D ambiguous. The germline V gene encodes CDR1 LNHDA and CDR2 SQIVND (reference sequence). The CDR3 length is 11 residues. V was cut by 7 bases and J by 4 bases, with 5 bases left in between. The CDR3 region is CASKTGNTIYF. The CDR3 bases are TGTGCCAGTAAGACAGGAAACACCATATATTTT.

J is TRBJ1-1 and V is TRBV15, with 9 bases identical to TRBD1. V lost 4 bases and J lost 7; bases outside the gene matches: 13. Germline CDR1 and CDR2: LNHNV and YYDKDF (reference sequence). The CDR3 runs 16 residues. CDR3: CATSTTEWTGVGEAFF. The CDR3 DNA reads TGTGCCACCAGCACAACCGAATGGACAGGGGTCGGTGAAGCTTTCTTT.

The chain recombines TRBV20-1 with TRBJ1-1, with unresolved D. CDR1 DFQATT and CDR2 SNEGSKA come from the germline V gene (reference sequence). V was shortened by 3 bases and J by 1 base, with 12 bases between the two germline ends. The CDR3 covers 14 residues. CDR3 protein: CSARTLDRNTEAFF. CDR3 DNA sequence: TGCAGTGCTAGGACGCTGGATAGGAACACTGAAGCTTTCTTT.